One T cell receptor (beta chain) is described in this entry. The source of the sample is a study of T cells after yellow fever vaccination. This CDR3 region has 15 residues. Per the germline V gene, CDR1 is SGHKS and CDR2 is YYEKEE (reference sequence). V gave up 0 bases and J gave up 4 bases, with 13 bases separating them. TCRdb re-called the 5' RACE reads through MiXCR, storing one row per CDR3 protein. This sample has 450,000 to 550,000 distinct CDR3 sequences, with roughly 21% found just once. The sample consisted of PBMCs, taken 15 days after the yellow fever booster vaccination. The clonotype was recovered from a man between 25 and 39 years old who received the YFV17D yellow fever vaccine. This rearrangement joins TRBV5-5 to TRBJ1-2; D not resolved. The CDR3 sequence: CASSLAGLHVYGYTF. The CDR3 nucleotides read TGTGCCAGCAGCTTGGCGGGGTTACATGTCTATGGCTACACCTTC.